The entry that follows covers one T cell receptor beta chain sequence. Its antigen remains unknown. This record belongs to a study of T cell responses to AZD1222 COVID-19 vaccine. In the study overall: Both about-4-week and about-12-week second-dose recipients were combined. Study outcomes and limitations: Unmutated variant regions are reportedly the target of nearly half of TCRs that are spike-specific. The study found vaccine-associated CD4 TCRs spanning spike, dominant at 160-218 and 743-854.

This table comes from immunoSEQ multiplex PCR, and its TCRdb copy is limited to in-frame clones, with some not included. The data contain 110,000 to 150,000 clones, roughly 92% of them singletons. V was trimmed by 2 bases and J by 5 bases, leaving 12 bases between them. This CDR3 region has 14 residues. Germline assignment: CDR1 KGHSH and CDR2 LQKENI. Sequencing was performed on peripheral blood, taken on day 0 of AZD1222 vaccination. The sequence was obtained from an adult in good health. The chain joins TRBV18 to TRBJ1-2; D possibly corresponds to TRBD1 (5 bases). Here the CDR3 reads CASSPWGPGYGYTF. In DNA, the CDR3 is TGTGCCAGCTCACCATGGGGCCCTGGTTATGGCTACACCTTC.